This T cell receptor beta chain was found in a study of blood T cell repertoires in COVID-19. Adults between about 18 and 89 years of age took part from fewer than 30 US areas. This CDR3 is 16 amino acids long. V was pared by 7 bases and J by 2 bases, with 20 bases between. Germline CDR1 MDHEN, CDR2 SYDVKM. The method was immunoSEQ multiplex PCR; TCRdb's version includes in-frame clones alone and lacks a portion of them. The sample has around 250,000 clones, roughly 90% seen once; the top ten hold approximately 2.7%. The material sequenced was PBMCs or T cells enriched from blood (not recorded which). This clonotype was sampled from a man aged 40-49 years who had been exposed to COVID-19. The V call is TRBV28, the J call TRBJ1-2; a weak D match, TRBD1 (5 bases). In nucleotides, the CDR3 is TGTGCCAGCACCACCGGGGGGGGGAATCTGAACTATGGCTACACCTTC. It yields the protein CASTTGGGNLNYGYTF.